The 18 T cell receptor beta chains below were found in one sample sequenced in a study of T cells after yellow fever vaccination. TCRdb passed the 5' RACE reads through MiXCR, listing each CDR3 protein once. The table lists hundreds of thousands of distinct CDR3 sequences, approximately 12% of them singletons. The input for sequencing was CD4+ T cells sorted from PBMCs, taken 15 days after the yellow fever booster vaccination. Every receptor here comes from a man aged 18 to 29 who received the YFV17D yellow fever vaccine.

There are many counts of this clonotype. The chain's CDR3 is CASSQRHPSGGAIEQYF. CDR3 sequence (DNA): TGCGCCAGCAGCCAAAGACACCCAAGCGGGGGGGCAATCGAGCAGTACTTC. The chain has TRBV4-1 and TRBJ2-7; 10 bases align to TRBD2. Unmatched junction bases numbered 13, after V lost 2 bases and J lost 6 bases. The CDR3 sequence is 17 residues long. Germline lookup yields CDR1 MGHRA and CDR2 YSYEKL.

The table lists this clonotype with many counts. It may be a read error: a sequence one base away is much more abundant. The chain is built from TRBV2 and TRBJ2-5; 9 bases match TRBD1. The germline V gene has CDR1 SNHLY and CDR2 FYNNEI. Trimming removed 5 bases from V and 5 bases from J; junction bases left unmatched: 6. This CDR3 spans 14 amino acids. The CDR3 protein is CASSSQGARETQYF. CDR3 bases: TGTGCCAGCAGTTCACAGGGGGCGCGGGAGACCCAGTACTTC.

The V and J genes are TRBV12-3 or TRBV12-4 and TRBJ1-5; unclear D gene. This CDR3 has 12 residues. The ends were cut back, 3 bases at V and 5 bases at J, with 5 bases in the middle. The CDR3 loop reads CASSFLHQPQHF. As DNA, the CDR3 is TGTGCCAGCAGTTTTTTGCATCAGCCCCAGCATTTT.

This rearrangement joins TRBV3-1 to TRBJ1-2, with TRBD1 as a possible D gene (5 bases). V lost 1 base and J 4 bases, leaving 16 bases between the germline ends. The CDR3 covers 16 residues. Per germline, CDR1 LGHDT and CDR2 YNNKEL (reference sequence). Written as DNA, the CDR3 is TGTGCCAGCAGCCAAGGCTTAGGGGCCCGCTTCTATGGCTACACCTTC. Protein: CASSQGLGARFYGYTF.

This clonotype has just a few counts. The rearrangement links TRBV6-2 or TRBV6-3 to TRBJ2-7, with D uncertain. V shed 0 bases and J shed 5 bases, with 14 bases lying between them. This CDR3 contains 15 residues. The V gene's germline CDR1 is MNHEY and CDR2 SVGEGT. DNA for the CDR3: TGTGCCAGCAGTTACTCAGGGCTAGTCGAGCACGAGCAGTACTTC. This translates into CASSYSGLVEHEQYF.

The chain links TRBV9 to TRBJ2-1, with 7 bases lining up with TRBD2. Germline V CDR1 and CDR2: SGDLS, YYNGEE. The CDR3 has 14 amino acids. The V and J ends lost 0 bases and 5 bases, in that order; junction bases with no gene match: 2. CDR3 DNA: TGTGCCAGCAGCGTAGCGGGGGGACACAATGAGCAGTTCTTC. Translating it yields CASSVAGGHNEQFF.

This clonotype has at least ten counts. V usage is TRBV9 and J usage is TRBJ1-2; 7 positions agree with TRBD1. CDR3 length: 15 residues. Germline-derived CDR1 and CDR2 are SGDLS and YYNGEE. Losses at the gene ends were 0 bases for V and 8 bases for J; bases not matched to a gene: 10. CDR3 region: CASSVAAGQLRGYTF. CDR3 coding DNA: TGTGCCAGCAGCGTAGCTGCGGGACAGTTGAGAGGCTACACCTTC.

The chain combines TRBV10-3 with TRBJ1-2; D is uncertain. This CDR3 comprises 13 residues. V dropped 2 bases and J dropped 1 base, with 5 bases sitting between them. CDR1 ENHRY and CDR2 SYGVKD come from the germline V gene. In DNA form, the CDR3 reads TGTGCCATCAGTGAGGACGGTAACTATGGCTACACCTTC. This encodes CAISEDGNYGYTF.

This clonotype was detected many times. This chain connects TRBV30 to TRBJ2-7; no firm D call. The V and J ends lost 4 bases and 2 bases respectively, with 12 bases between them. This CDR3 is 13 amino acids long. Germline CDR1 and CDR2: GTSNPN and SVGIG (reference sequence). CDR3 in amino acids: CAWMDINPYEQYF. The CDR3 coding sequence is TGTGCCTGGATGGATATCAATCCCTACGAGCAGTACTTC.

This clonotype was observed many times. The chain is built from TRBV12-3 or TRBV12-4 and TRBJ1-6; D is unclear. Trimming removed 7 bases from V and 0 bases from J, with 10 bases in between. The CDR3 is 15 residues long. The CDR3: CASTGVSSYNSPLHF. CDR3 nucleotide sequence: TGTGCCAGCACAGGCGTTAGCTCCTATAATTCACCCCTCCACTTT.

V and J are TRBV5-6 and TRBJ2-2, with 8 bases identical to TRBD1. From germline, CDR1 is SGHDT and CDR2 YYEEEE. The CDR3 loop spans 15 amino acids. V shed 1 base and J 7 bases; nucleotides not matched to a gene: 6. The CDR3 reads CASSLFQGASGELFF. CDR3 DNA: TGTGCCAGCAGCTTGTTCCAGGGGGCGAGCGGGGAGCTGTTTTTT.

This clonotype was picked up many times. The chain has TRBV5-1 and TRBJ1-4; 8 nucleotides agree with TRBD1. Germline V gives CDR1 SGHRS, CDR2 YFSETQ. This CDR3 has 15 residues. With V trimmed by 4 bases and J by 6 bases, 8 bases remained unmatched. CDR3 bases: TGCGCCAGCAGCACTCAGGGGGCGAGGGATGAAAAACTGTTTTTT. Amino acid sequence: CASSTQGARDEKLFF.

The chain has TRBV6-2 or TRBV6-3 and TRBJ2-7; 11 bases align to TRBD1. Germline V gene lookup returns CDR1 MNHEY and CDR2 SVGEGT. The V segment lost 0 bases and the J segment 6 bases; nucleotides outside the gene matches: 10. This CDR3 has 17 amino acids. CDR3 protein: CASSYSLPGQGESEQYF. The CDR3 DNA reads TGTGCCAGCAGTTACTCATTACCGGGACAGGGGGAAAGCGAGCAGTACTTC.

The chain is built from TRBV27 and TRBJ2-4, with 7 nucleotides matching TRBD1. This CDR3 contains 17 residues. The germline CDR1 and CDR2 sequences are MNHEY and SMNVEV (reference sequence). After removal of 1 base from V and 4 bases from J, the junction contained 10 bases not matched to a gene. This CDR3 reads CASSLYPGTEMKNIQYF. The CDR3 nucleotides are TGTGCCAGCAGTTTATACCCCGGGACAGAAATGAAAAACATTCAGTACTTC.

This clonotype was seen only a few times. CDR3 sequence: CASRELKPGQRLYGYTF. For the CDR3, the DNA is TGCGCCAGCAGAGAACTAAAGCCGGGACAAAGACTGTATGGCTACACCTTC. The chain links TRBV10-2 to TRBJ1-2, with a tentative D call TRBD1 (6 bases). Germline V gene sequence: CDR1 WSHSY, CDR2 SAAADI. The CDR3 contains 17 residues. Trimming cost V 6 bases and J 5 bases, with 25 bases left between them.

In its sample, this clonotype was seen a few times. The rearrangement uses TRBV6-2 or TRBV6-3 and TRBJ1-2; 8 nucleotides match TRBD1. The ends lost 5 bases at V and 5 bases at J; junction bases unmatched: 13. The CDR3 has 16 amino acids. Germline values: CDR1 MNHEY, CDR2 SVGEGT. CDR3 protein: CASSTGTGRLVYGYTF. CDR3 nucleotide sequence: TGTGCCAGCAGTACGGGGACAGGACGTTTAGTTTATGGCTACACCTTC.

This clonotype was observed a handful of times. The rearrangement joins TRBV18 to TRBJ2-1; maybe TRBD1 (6 bases). Germline CDR1 KGHSH, CDR2 LQKENI. This CDR3 is built from 11 residues. Trimming removed 3 bases from V and 15 bases from J, with 12 bases in between. CDR3 sequence (DNA): TGTGCCAGCTCACCTCAGGGGTTCCCGTTCTTC. It yields the protein CASSPQGFPFF.

This clonotype appeared a few times. The chain carries TRBV29-1 and TRBJ2-3; 11 bases align to TRBD2. The germline V gene has CDR1 SQVTM and CDR2 ANQGSEA. CDR3 length: 17 residues. The ends lost 0 bases at V and 4 bases at J; junction bases unmatched: 9. The CDR3: CSVEDQGRGLAADTQYF. The CDR3 DNA follows: TGCAGCGTTGAAGATCAAGGGAGGGGACTAGCGGCAGATACGCAGTATTTT.